Sequencing of this T cell receptor (beta chain) was carried out in a study of T-cell memory formation after mild COVID-19. Study details: Largely, TCR clusters stayed within a single donor. Study-level findings and limits: Nothing confirmed that second-wave clones peaking on day 37 were specific for SARS-CoV-2. That cross-reactive memory joined was suggested by some responding clones appearing in pre-infection memory.

5'RACE with constant-segment primers yielded barcoded, UMI-tagged TCR alpha and TCR beta cDNA libraries. From the 5' RACE reads, TCRdb called clonotypes with MiXCR, one entry per CDR3 protein. The profile shows fewer than 350,000 distinct CDR3 sequences, roughly 18% of them singletons. This clonotype was seen more than once but under ten times. Its specificity is unknown. Specimen: PBMCs or a T cell subset sorted from them (not recorded which). This TCR derives from a man between 18 and 35 years old who had mild COVID-19 (a few samples of this study predate the infection). Cell type and time point are not known.

The CDR3 nucleotides are TGCAGCGTTGCTCGGGGGGTTGCAGATACGCAGTATTTT. This encodes CSVARGVADTQYF. The chain has TRBV29-1 and TRBJ2-3, with 7 nucleotides matching TRBD2. The CDR3 loop spans 13 amino acids. Unmatched junction bases numbered 5, after V lost 4 bases and J lost 4 bases. Germline V gene lookup returns CDR1 SQVTM and CDR2 ANQGSEA.